Included here is one T cell receptor beta chain sequence, with context. Its antigen is still unknown. This record comes from a study of cytomegalovirus exposure and HLA in healthy donors. Study findings and constraints: An analysis that came later showed most CMV-associated TCR beta chains appearing HLA-restricted. Near-uniform donor sequencing depth was presumed by presence/absence analyses.

CDR3 length: 15 amino acids. Trimming removed 7 bases from V and 4 bases from J, with 16 bases in between. Germline V CDR1 and CDR2: MDHEN, SYDVKM. The PCR had 60 Vbeta and 13 Jbeta primers. Sequencing used immunoSEQ multiplex PCR; TCRdb keeps in-frame clones, though not all of them. The repertoire consists of 150,000 or so clones, with approximately 80% occurring once and the leading ten covering about an eighth. This clonotype originated in a woman in her thirties or forties in good health and CMV-seronegative. The genes are TRBV28 and TRBJ2-2, with D perhaps matching TRBD2 (7 bases). What was sequenced was PBMCs. In nucleotides, the CDR3 is TGTGCCAGCACCGACGGGGGGCTGGGCACCGGGGAGCTGTTTTTT. It encodes CASTDGGLGTGELFF.